This T cell receptor beta chain was sequenced during a study of metastatic and nonmetastatic thyroid tumors. Across the study: Across blood and tumor or nodule tissue, repertoires from malignant and benign thyroid patients were compared with one another.

This clone was recorded many times. Antigen unknown. V lost 5 bases, J lost 6 bases, and 10 bases stayed unmatched. This CDR3 has 14 amino acids. Germline V gives CDR1 SGHRS, CDR2 YFSETQ. Regarding the study as a whole: Relative to benign nodules, malignant thyroid tumors were reportedly characterized by significantly elevated TCR beta diversity in blood and tumor.

All patients reached thyroid surgery having received no treatment beforehand. TCRdb ran MiXCR on the PCR reads. The table records 35,000 to 50,000 clones, approximately 3% of them present only once. The sequence was obtained from a female donor with papillary thyroid cancer or a benign thyroid nodule (not recorded which). Some clones in this sample may be carry-over from other donors' samples. The genes are TRBV5-1 and TRBJ1-1, with TRBD1 matching over 7 bases. Sequenced material: blood. The DNA of the CDR3 is TGCGCCAGCAGTTCATACAGGGGCGCCTCTGAAGCTTTCTTT. It codes for CASSSYRGASEAFF.